Below, 30 T cell receptor beta chains from the same sample are listed, as sequenced in a study of human T cells and chemical hapten exposure. Time point: pre-sensitization, week 0. Described treatment: therapeutic diphenylcyclopropenone sensitization with weekly scalp DPC. TCRdb passed the RACE reads through MiXCR, listing each CDR3 protein once. The data show approximately 77,000 distinct CDR3 sequences, 12% to 15% seen once. This sample comprised whole blood, obtained in connection with sensitization to the hapten diphenylcyclopropenone (DPC). All receptors derive from a woman aged 45-59 years with alopecia areata. Some clones in this sample may be carry-over from other donors' samples.

This clonotype has just a few counts. The rearrangement links TRBV9 to TRBJ1-4; 7 nucleotides agree with TRBD1. The trim removed 7 bases at V and 4 bases at J, leaving 7 bases unmatched. CDR1 SGDLS and CDR2 YYNGEE come from the germline V gene. The CDR3 totals 14 residues. CDR3: CASGTALINEKLFF. CDR3 in DNA: TGTGCCAGCGGGACAGCGCTCATTAATGAAAAACTGTTTTTT. Complete variable domain (other parts from reference TRBV9 and TRBJ1-4): DSGVTQTPKHLITATGQRVTLRCSPRSGDLSVYWYQQSLDQGLQFLIQYYNGEERAKGNILERFSAQQFPDLHSELNLSSLELGDSALYFCASGTALINEKLFFGSGTQLSVL.

This clonotype has a handful of counts. The chain carries TRBV7-9 and TRBJ2-3; 8 bases align to TRBD2. This CDR3 spans 14 amino acids. The V gene's germline CDR1 is SEHNR and CDR2 FQNEAQ (reference sequence). With V trimmed by 5 bases and J by 4 bases, 5 bases remained unmatched. The CDR3 protein is CASSHGLAADTQYF. DNA of the CDR3: TGTGCCAGCAGCCACGGACTAGCAGCAGATACGCAGTATTTT.

The chain is built from TRBV7-9 and TRBJ2-3; tentative D call: TRBD2 (6 bases). The CDR3 loop spans 15 amino acids. V was trimmed by 4 bases and J by 4 bases, leaving 15 bases between them. Germline CDR1 reads SEHNR; CDR2 reads FQNEAQ (reference sequence). CDR3 sequence: CASSSSRGSPDTQYF. The CDR3 nucleotides are TGTGCCAGCAGCTCCTCTCGGGGGAGTCCAGATACGCAGTATTTT. Combining the CDR3 with reference TRBV7-9 and TRBJ2-3 gives the whole variable domain DTGVSQNPRHKITKRGQNVTFRCDPISEHNRLYWYRQTLGQGPEFLTYFQNEAQLEKSRLLSDRFSAERPKGSFSTLEIQRTEQGDSAMYLCASSSSRGSPDTQYFGPGTRLTVL.

The chain has TRBV11-3 and TRBJ2-3; 8 bases agree with TRBD2. The ends lost 5 bases at V and 7 bases at J; junction bases unmatched: 14. Germline CDR1 and CDR2: SGHNT and YENEEA. This CDR3 spans 16 amino acids. The CDR3 coding sequence is TGTGCCAGCAGCCGGTTGGGGCCGGGAGGGGGAAATACGCAGTATTTT. This codes for CASSRLGPGGGNTQYF.

This clonotype has just a few counts. The rearrangement joins TRBV2 to TRBJ2-7; 9 bases fit TRBD2. Germline V gene lookup returns CDR1 SNHLY and CDR2 FYNNEI. The CDR3 sequence is 14 residues long. Unmatched junction bases numbered 7, after V lost 0 bases and J lost 10 bases. The DNA for the CDR3 is TGTGCCAGCAGTGAAGCGAGTAGCGGGAGTACCCAGTACTTC. Residues: CASSEASSGSTQYF.

This clonotype was detected ten times or more. This sequence joins TRBV5-4 and TRBJ2-5; 7 positions agree with TRBD1. The CDR3 contains 14 residues. Germline assignment: CDR1 SGHNT and CDR2 YYREEE (reference sequence). Trimming removed 3 bases from V and 5 bases from J; junction bases left unmatched: 7. The chain's CDR3 is CASSSGQHAETQYF. CDR3 coding DNA: TGTGCCAGCAGCTCGGGACAGCACGCTGAGACCCAGTACTTC.

This chain links TRBV6-5 with TRBJ1-5; D not resolved. The CDR3 loop spans 16 amino acids. Deletions cut 5 bases from V and 4 bases from J, with 18 bases between. CDR1 is MNHEY and CDR2 is SVGAGI in the germline V gene. CDR3 protein: CASSATWAQRNQPQHF. CDR3 DNA sequence: TGTGCCAGCAGTGCAACTTGGGCCCAAAGGAATCAGCCCCAGCATTTT.

The J gene is TRBJ2-6, the V gene TRBV11-2; a weak D match, TRBD1 (6 bases). Trimming cost V 2 bases and J 3 bases, with 8 bases left between them. Germline CDR1 reads SGHAT; CDR2 reads FQNNGV. The CDR3 runs to 15 residues. The CDR3 spells CASSLSRGGANVLTF. In nucleotides, the CDR3 is TGTGCCAGCAGCTTAAGCAGGGGTGGGGCCAACGTCCTGACTTTC.

This rearrangement joins TRBV4-2 to TRBJ2-6; TRBD1 or TRBD2 may be the D gene (5 bases each). The CDR3 extends over 18 amino acids. V dropped 1 base and J dropped 2 bases, with 15 bases sitting between them. The V gene's germline CDR1 is LGHNA and CDR2 YNFKEQ. DNA for the CDR3: TGTGCCAGCAGCCAAGGTACAGGAGGCCTCGCTGGGGCCAACGTCCTGACTTTC. It encodes CASSQGTGGLAGANVLTF.

V gene TRBV29-1 combines with J gene TRBJ2-5; D uncertain. The CDR3 covers 12 residues. The V end lost 5 bases, the J end lost 2 bases, and 9 bases lay between the germline ends. From germline, CDR1 is SQVTM and CDR2 ANQGSEA. CDR3 sequence (DNA): TGCAGCGTTAAAGGAGCGCAAGAGACCCAGTACTTC. It specifies CSVKGAQETQYF.

This clonotype appeared a few times. The chain carries TRBV20-1 and TRBJ2-1; 7 bases map to TRBD2. V was clipped by 0 bases and J by 8 bases; unmatched bases: 13. This CDR3 is built from 16 residues. Per germline, CDR1 DFQATT and CDR2 SNEGSKA (reference sequence). The CDR3 sequence is CSARDRFGGRIHEQFF. CDR3 coding DNA: TGCAGTGCTAGAGATCGCTTTGGCGGGAGAATCCATGAGCAGTTCTTC.

The chain joins TRBV20-1 to TRBJ2-2; tentative D call: TRBD1 (5 bases). The V end was cut by 4 bases, the J end by 1 base, with 13 bases between. This CDR3 is 15 amino acids long. The germline CDR1 and CDR2 sequences are DFQATT and SNEGSKA (reference sequence). CDR3 coding DNA: TGCAGTGCTATGACGACAGAGCTGAACACCGGGGAGCTGTTTTTT. Amino acid sequence: CSAMTTELNTGELFF.

This chain uses TRBV7-2 with TRBJ2-7, with D perhaps being TRBD1 or TRBD2 (6 bases each). Deletions cut 5 bases from V and 1 base from J, with 15 bases between. Germline V lookup: CDR1 SGHTA, CDR2 FQGNSA. The CDR3 covers 15 residues. The CDR3 protein is CASSVQGSGSYEQYF. The CDR3 DNA follows: TGTGCCAGCAGCGTTCAGGGGAGCGGGTCCTACGAGCAGTACTTC.

This clonotype was observed a handful of times. V gene TRBV5-1 combines with J gene TRBJ2-5; unclear D gene. The ends were cut back, 0 bases at V and 5 bases at J, with 5 bases in the middle. Germline V gene lookup returns CDR1 SGHRS and CDR2 YFSETQ. There are 12 residues in the CDR3. CDR3 in amino acids: CASSLAWETQYF. Written as DNA, the CDR3 is TGCGCCAGCAGCTTGGCTTGGGAGACCCAGTACTTC.

This clonotype was seen at least ten times. V and J are TRBV6-6 and TRBJ2-6; D might be TRBD1 (5 bases). Germline CDR1 reads MNHNY; CDR2 reads SVGAGI (reference sequence). Trimming removed 6 bases at V and 0 bases at J, with 12 bases between. The CDR3 covers 16 residues. The CDR3 spells CASSPTGSSGANVLTF. As DNA, the CDR3 is TGTGCCAGCAGCCCAACAGGATCCTCTGGGGCCAACGTCCTGACTTTC.

This chain joins TRBV28 and TRBJ2-7; tentative D call: TRBD1 (5 bases). Germline CDR1 and CDR2: MDHEN and SYDVKM. V gave up 7 bases and J gave up 3 bases, with 16 bases separating them. CDR3 length: 14 residues. The CDR3 loop is CASTPNGHSYEQYF. In DNA form, the CDR3 reads TGTGCCAGCACCCCAAATGGACACAGCTACGAGCAGTACTTC.

This clonotype was seen more than once but under ten times. The chain links TRBV9 to TRBJ2-7, with D possibly matching TRBD1 (5 bases). The V gene's germline CDR1 is SGDLS and CDR2 YYNGEE. CDR3 length: 14 amino acids. Trimming cost V 4 bases and J 5 bases, with 16 bases left between them. CDR3 amino acids: CASSPLTKGDEQYF. The CDR3 DNA follows: TGTGCCAGCAGCCCCTTAACAAAAGGGGACGAGCAGTACTTC.

This clonotype was found a few times. The rearrangement links TRBV27 to TRBJ2-1, with 11 nucleotides matching TRBD2. The CDR3 covers 15 residues. Germline V gene sequence: CDR1 MNHEY, CDR2 SMNVEV (reference sequence). The V segment lost 6 bases and the J segment 5 bases; nucleotides outside the gene matches: 6. CDR3 in amino acids: CASREPTSGNNEQFF. The CDR3 bases are TGTGCCAGCAGGGAACCGACTAGCGGGAACAATGAGCAGTTCTTC.

This clonotype was observed a handful of times. The V gene is TRBV5-4, the J gene TRBJ2-3; 11 nucleotides match TRBD1. The junction had 3 bases not matched to a gene; V was cut back by 6 bases and J by 0 bases. CDR1 is SGHNT and CDR2 is YYREEE in the germline V gene (reference sequence). There are 15 residues in the CDR3. This CDR3 is CASKRTGGSTDTQYF. The DNA for the CDR3 is TGTGCCAGCAAAAGGACAGGGGGCAGCACAGATACGCAGTATTTT.

This clonotype was seen at least ten times. This chain links TRBV28 with TRBJ2-1; 13 bases line up with TRBD2. The CDR3 totals 16 residues. Germline assignment: CDR1 MDHEN and CDR2 SYDVKM. V shed 9 bases and J 5 bases; nucleotides not matched to a gene: 10. CDR3 protein: CASLRTSGSRHNEQFF. The CDR3 coding sequence is TGTGCCAGTCTACGGACTAGCGGGAGTAGACACAATGAGCAGTTCTTC.

This chain joins TRBV9 and TRBJ1-2; the D is unclear. The CDR3 spans 14 residues. V was cut by 4 bases and J by 3 bases, with 13 bases left in between. CDR1 SGDLS and CDR2 YYNGEE come from the germline V gene. DNA of the CDR3: TGTGCCAGCAGCACCCGACCGTCGGACTATGGCTACACCTTC. Residues: CASSTRPSDYGYTF.

The V gene is TRBV20-1, the J gene TRBJ2-3, with 10 bases aligning to TRBD2. Germline loops: CDR1 DFQATT, CDR2 SNEGSKA (reference sequence). This CDR3 has 16 amino acids. The J segment lost 4 bases and the V segment lost 0 bases, leaving 7 bases of the junction unmatched. As DNA, the CDR3 is TGCAGTGCTAGAGATGTAGCGGGAGGTCGTGCAGATACGCAGTATTTT. Its translation is CSARDVAGGRADTQYF.

V usage is TRBV5-8 and J usage is TRBJ2-3, with 7 bases fitting TRBD2. The CDR3 covers 16 residues. Trimming cost V 4 bases and J 4 bases; bases outside gene matches: 12. The V gene's germline CDR1 is SGHTS and CDR2 YDEGEE. The DNA of the CDR3 is TGTGCCAGCAGCCCCTTGGGCGGGAGTGCCGCAGATACGCAGTATTTT. It is translated as CASSPLGGSAADTQYF. The full variable domain, completed using reference TRBV5-8 and TRBJ2-3, is EAGVTQSPTHLIKTRGQQATLRCSPISGHTSVYWYQQALGLGLQFLLWYDEGEERNRGNFPPRFSGRQFPNYSSELNVNALELEDSALYLCASSPLGGSAADTQYFGPGTRLTVL.

V is TRBV7-9 and J is TRBJ1-2; D unclear. The germline V and J ends were trimmed by 0 bases and 8 bases, with 4 bases remaining between them. The germline V gene encodes CDR1 SEHNR and CDR2 FQNEAQ (reference sequence). CDR3 length: 11 amino acids. CDR3: CASSLALGYTF. CDR3 DNA: TGTGCCAGCAGCTTAGCTCTAGGCTACACCTTC.

The CDR3 sequence: CASSTLAGGSQETQYF. The CDR3 DNA reads as TGCGCCAGCTCAACCTTAGCGGGAGGGTCCCAAGAGACCCAGTACTTC. The chain links TRBV10-2 to TRBJ2-5; the match to TRBD2 covers 11 bases. Germline V gives CDR1 WSHSY, CDR2 SAAADI. V dropped 8 bases and J dropped 1; count of bases not matched to a gene: 9. The CDR3 extends over 16 amino acids.

The chain couples TRBV12-3 or TRBV12-4 to TRBJ2-2; no firm D call. The germline V and J ends were trimmed by 1 base and 6 bases, with 15 bases remaining between them. The CDR3 contains 16 residues. As DNA, the CDR3 is TGTGCCAGCAGTTTAGGCCCCTCCAGGCACCCCGGGGAGCTGTTTTTT. As protein: CASSLGPSRHPGELFF.

In regard to this clonotype: Because the CDR3 is missing its conserved closing phenylalanine or tryptophan, this is likely a read error. The rearrangement uses TRBV20-1 and TRBJ1-5; D unclear. Germline CDR1 is DFQATT and CDR2 is SNEGSKA (reference sequence). CDR3 length: 14 amino acids. V lost 1 base to trimming and J lost 6 bases, with 13 bases between them. The chain's CDR3 is CSARADFFGQPQHS. For the CDR3, the DNA is TGCAGTGCTAGAGCCGACTTTTTCGGTCAGCCCCAGCATTCT.

This clonotype was counted at least ten times. The gene calls are TRBV4-2 and TRBJ2-1, with TRBD2 matching over 10 bases. V lost 4 bases, J lost 5 bases, and 8 bases stayed unmatched. Per the germline V gene, CDR1 is LGHNA and CDR2 is YNFKEQ. The CDR3 length is 16 residues. This CDR3 is CASSPPGLAANNEQFF. The CDR3 DNA reads as TGTGCCAGCAGCCCCCCAGGACTAGCGGCTAACAATGAGCAGTTCTTC.

The CDR3 DNA reads as TGTGCCAGCAGCCCCCAGTTCCTAGCGGGAGCAACAAATGAGCAGTTCTTC. Translation gives CASSPQFLAGATNEQFF. The genes are TRBV3-1 and TRBJ2-1, with 10 positions matching TRBD2. Germline CDR1 is LGHDT and CDR2 is YNNKEL (reference sequence). The CDR3 has 17 residues. Trimming at V came to 4 bases and at J to 7 bases, leaving 13 bases not matched to a gene.

There are a few counts of this clonotype. V is TRBV14 and J is TRBJ2-2; TRBD1 or TRBD2 may be the D gene (5 bases each). The CDR3 runs to 15 residues. V lost 0 bases and J lost 7, with 12 bases in between. Germline V CDR1 and CDR2: SGHDN, FVKESK. The CDR3 DNA reads TGTGCCAGCAGCCAAGATGCTGGGACCAGCGGGGAGCTGTTTTTT. Protein: CASSQDAGTSGELFF.